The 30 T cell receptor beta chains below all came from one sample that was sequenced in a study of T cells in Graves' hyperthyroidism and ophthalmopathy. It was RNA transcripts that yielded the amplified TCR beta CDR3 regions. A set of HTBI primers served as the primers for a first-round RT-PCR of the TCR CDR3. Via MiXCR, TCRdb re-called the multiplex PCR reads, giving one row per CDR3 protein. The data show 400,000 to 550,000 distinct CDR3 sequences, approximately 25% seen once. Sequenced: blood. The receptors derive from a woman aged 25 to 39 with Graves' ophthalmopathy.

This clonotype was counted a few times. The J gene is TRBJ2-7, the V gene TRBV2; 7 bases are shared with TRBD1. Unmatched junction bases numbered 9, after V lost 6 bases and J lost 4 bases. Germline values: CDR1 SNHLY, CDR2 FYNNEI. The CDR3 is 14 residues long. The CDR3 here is CASREPGQKYEQYF. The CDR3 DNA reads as TGTGCCAGCAGAGAACCGGGACAGAAATACGAGCAGTACTTC.

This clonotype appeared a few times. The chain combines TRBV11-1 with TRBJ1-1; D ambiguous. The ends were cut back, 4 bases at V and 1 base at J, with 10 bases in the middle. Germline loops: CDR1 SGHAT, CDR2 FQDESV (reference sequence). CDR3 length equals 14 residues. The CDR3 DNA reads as TGTGCCAGCAGCTCCTGGTCATGGAACACTGAAGCTTTCTTT. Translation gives CASSSWSWNTEAFF.

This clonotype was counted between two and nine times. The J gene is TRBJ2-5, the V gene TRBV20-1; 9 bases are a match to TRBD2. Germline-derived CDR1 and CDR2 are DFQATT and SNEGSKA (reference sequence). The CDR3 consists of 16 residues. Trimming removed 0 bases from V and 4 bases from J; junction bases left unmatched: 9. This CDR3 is CSARDLGGGDTETQYF. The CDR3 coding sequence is TGCAGTGCTAGAGATCTGGGCGGGGGGGATACAGAGACCCAGTACTTC.

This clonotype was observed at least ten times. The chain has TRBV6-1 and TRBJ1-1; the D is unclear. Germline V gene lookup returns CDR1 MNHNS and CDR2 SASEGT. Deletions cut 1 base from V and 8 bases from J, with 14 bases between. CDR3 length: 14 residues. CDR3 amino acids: CASSEEVTGIEAFF. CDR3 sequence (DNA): TGTGCCAGCAGTGAAGAAGTGACGGGAATCGAAGCTTTCTTT.

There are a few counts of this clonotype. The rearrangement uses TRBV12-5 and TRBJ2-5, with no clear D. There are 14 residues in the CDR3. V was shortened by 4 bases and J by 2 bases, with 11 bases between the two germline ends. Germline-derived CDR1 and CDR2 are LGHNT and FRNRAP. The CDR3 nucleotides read TGTGCTAGTGGTTATGGCACCGGACAAGAGACCCAGTACTTC. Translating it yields CASGYGTGQETQYF.

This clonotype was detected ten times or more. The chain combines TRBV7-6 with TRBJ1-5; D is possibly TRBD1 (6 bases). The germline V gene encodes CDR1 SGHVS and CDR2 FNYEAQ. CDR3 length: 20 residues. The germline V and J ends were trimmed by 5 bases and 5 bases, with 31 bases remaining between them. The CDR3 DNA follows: TGTGCCAGCAGCCTAAGCGCGGCGGGACAAAATCTTAGGAGGGATCAGCCCCAGCATTTT. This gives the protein CASSLSAAGQNLRRDQPQHF.

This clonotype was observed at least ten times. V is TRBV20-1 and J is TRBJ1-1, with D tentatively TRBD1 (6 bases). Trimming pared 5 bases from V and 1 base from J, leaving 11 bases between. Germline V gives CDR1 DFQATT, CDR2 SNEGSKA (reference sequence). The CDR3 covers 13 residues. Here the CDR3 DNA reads TGCAGTGCTTATCTCAGGGGGAACACTGAAGCTTTCTTT. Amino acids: CSAYLRGNTEAFF.

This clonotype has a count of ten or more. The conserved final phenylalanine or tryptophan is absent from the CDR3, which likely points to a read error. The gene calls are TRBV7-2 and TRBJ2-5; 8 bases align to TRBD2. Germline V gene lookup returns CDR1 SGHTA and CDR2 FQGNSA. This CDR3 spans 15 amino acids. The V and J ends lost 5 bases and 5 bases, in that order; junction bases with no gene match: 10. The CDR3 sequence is CASSRESGGSETQYV. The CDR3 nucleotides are TGTGCCAGCAGCCGTGAAAGCGGGGGATCGGAGACCCAGTACGTC.

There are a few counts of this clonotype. Written as DNA, the CDR3 is TGCAGTGCTAGAGATTGGGGGACTGGGGCCAACGTCCTGACTTTC. It codes for CSARDWGTGANVLTF. This rearrangement joins TRBV20-1 to TRBJ2-6; either TRBD1 or TRBD2 may fit D (5 bases each). Trimming left V 0 bases short and J 2 bases short, with 8 bases between. CDR3 length: 15 residues. Germline V gene data show CDR1 as DFQATT and CDR2 as SNEGSKA (reference sequence).

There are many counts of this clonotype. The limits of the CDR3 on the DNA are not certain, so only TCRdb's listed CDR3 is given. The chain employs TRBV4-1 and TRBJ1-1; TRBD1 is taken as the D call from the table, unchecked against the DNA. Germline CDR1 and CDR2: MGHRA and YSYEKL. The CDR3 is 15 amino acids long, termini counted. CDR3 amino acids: CASSQVGQGNTETFF.

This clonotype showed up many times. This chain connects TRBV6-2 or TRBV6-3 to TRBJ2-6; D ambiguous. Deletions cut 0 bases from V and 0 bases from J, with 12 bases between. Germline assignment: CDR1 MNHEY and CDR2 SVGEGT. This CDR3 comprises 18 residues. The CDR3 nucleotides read TGTGCCAGCAGTTACTCCCCGGACGGTTTCTCTGGGGCCAACGTCCTGACTTTC. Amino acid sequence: CASSYSPDGFSGANVLTF.

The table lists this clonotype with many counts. In DNA, the CDR3 is TGTGCCAGTAGTGATGTGGGGACAGGGTGGAATACGCAGTATTTT. It is translated as CASSDVGTGWNTQYF. V is TRBV19 and J is TRBJ2-3; TRBD1 aligns across 9 bases. This CDR3 spans 15 amino acids. J was trimmed by 7 bases and V by 5 bases; bases with no gene match: 10. Germline V gene sequence: CDR1 LNHDA, CDR2 SQIVND (reference sequence).

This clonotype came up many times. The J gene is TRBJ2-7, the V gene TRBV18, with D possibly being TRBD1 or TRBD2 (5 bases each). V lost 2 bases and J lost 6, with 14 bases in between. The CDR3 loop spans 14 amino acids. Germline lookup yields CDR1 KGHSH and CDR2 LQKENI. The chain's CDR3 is CASSPAGTMGEQYF. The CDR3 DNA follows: TGTGCCAGCTCACCAGCCGGGACCATGGGCGAGCAGTACTTC. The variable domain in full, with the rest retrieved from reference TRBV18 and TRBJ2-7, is NAGVMQNPRHLVRRRGQEARLRCSPMKGHSHVYWYRQLPEEGLKFMVYLQKENIIDESGMPKERFSAEFPKEGPSILRIQQVVRGDSAAYFCASSPAGTMGEQYFGPGTRLTVT.

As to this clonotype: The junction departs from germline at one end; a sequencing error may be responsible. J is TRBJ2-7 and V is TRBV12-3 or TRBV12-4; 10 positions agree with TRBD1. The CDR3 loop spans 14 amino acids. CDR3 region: CVSRGQGRSYEQYF. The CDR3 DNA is TGTGTCAGCAGGGGACAGGGGAGATCGTACGAGCAGTACTTC.

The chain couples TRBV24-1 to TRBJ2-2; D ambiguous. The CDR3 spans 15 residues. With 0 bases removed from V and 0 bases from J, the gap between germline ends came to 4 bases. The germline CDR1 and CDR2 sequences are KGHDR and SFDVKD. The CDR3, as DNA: TGTGCCACCAGTGATTTGACAGCGAACACCGGGGAGCTGTTTTTT. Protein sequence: CATSDLTANTGELFF.

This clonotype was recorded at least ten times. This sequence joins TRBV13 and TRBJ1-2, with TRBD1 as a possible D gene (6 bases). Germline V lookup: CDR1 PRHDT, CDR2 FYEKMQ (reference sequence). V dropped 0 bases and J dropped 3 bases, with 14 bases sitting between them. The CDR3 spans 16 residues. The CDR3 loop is CASSLGLGARDYGYTF. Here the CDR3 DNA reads TGTGCCAGCAGCTTAGGCCTGGGGGCGCGGGACTATGGCTACACCTTC.

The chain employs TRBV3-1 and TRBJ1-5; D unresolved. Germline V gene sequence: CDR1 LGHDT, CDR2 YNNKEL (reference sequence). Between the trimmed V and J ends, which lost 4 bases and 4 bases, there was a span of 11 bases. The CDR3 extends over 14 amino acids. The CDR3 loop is CASSPYRYNQPQHF. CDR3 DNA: TGTGCCAGCAGCCCCTATCGGTATAATCAGCCCCAGCATTTT.

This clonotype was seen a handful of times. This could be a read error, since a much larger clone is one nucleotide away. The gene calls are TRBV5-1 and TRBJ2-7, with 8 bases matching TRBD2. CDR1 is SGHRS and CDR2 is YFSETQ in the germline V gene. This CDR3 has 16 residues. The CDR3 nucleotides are TGCGCCAGCAGCTTGGCCGGCGGGGGGCTCACCTACGAGCAGCACTTC. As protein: CASSLAGGGLTYEQHF.

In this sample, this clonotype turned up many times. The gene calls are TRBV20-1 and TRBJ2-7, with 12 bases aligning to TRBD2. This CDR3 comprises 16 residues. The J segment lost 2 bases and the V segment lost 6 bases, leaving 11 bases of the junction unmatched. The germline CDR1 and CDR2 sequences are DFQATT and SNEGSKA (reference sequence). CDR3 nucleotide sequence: TGCAGTGCAACTGGACTAGCGGGGTTGAACCCCTACGAGCAGTACTTC. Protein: CSATGLAGLNPYEQYF.

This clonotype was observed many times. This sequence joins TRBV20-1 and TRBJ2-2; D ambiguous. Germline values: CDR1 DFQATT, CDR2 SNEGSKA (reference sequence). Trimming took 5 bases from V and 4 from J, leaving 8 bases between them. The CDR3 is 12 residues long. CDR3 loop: CSAPPPTGELFF. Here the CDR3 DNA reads TGCAGTGCTCCCCCACCCACCGGGGAGCTGTTTTTT.

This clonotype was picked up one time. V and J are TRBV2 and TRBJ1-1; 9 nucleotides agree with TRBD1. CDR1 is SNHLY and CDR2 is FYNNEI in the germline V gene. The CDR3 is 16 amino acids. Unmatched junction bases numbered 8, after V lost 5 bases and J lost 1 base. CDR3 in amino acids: CASSSPPTGGNTEAFF. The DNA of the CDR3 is TGTGCCAGCAGTTCACCGCCGACAGGGGGGAACACTGAAGCTTTCTTT.

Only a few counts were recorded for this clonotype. CDR3 in DNA: TGCAGCGTTGTTCCCGACGGCGCAGCGCAGTACTTC. This translates into CSVVPDGAAQYF. V is TRBV29-1 and J is TRBJ2-7; D not certain. V lost 4 bases and J 9 bases, leaving 16 bases between the germline ends. Germline values: CDR1 SQVTM, CDR2 ANQGSEA. The CDR3 covers 12 residues.

The CDR3 loop is CASSQERWCSGNTIYF. The CDR3 region has the DNA TGTGCCAGCAGCCAAGAGAGGTGGTGCTCTGGAAACACCATATATTTT. This sequence joins TRBV3-1 and TRBJ1-3; D not resolved. There are 16 residues in the CDR3. The germline V gene has CDR1 LGHDT and CDR2 YNNKEL (reference sequence). V was shortened by 0 bases and J by 0 bases, with 9 bases between the two germline ends.

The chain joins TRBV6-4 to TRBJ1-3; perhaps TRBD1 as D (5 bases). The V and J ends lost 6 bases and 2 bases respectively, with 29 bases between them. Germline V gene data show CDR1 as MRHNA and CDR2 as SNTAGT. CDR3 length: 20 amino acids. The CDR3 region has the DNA TGTGCCAGCAGAGACCTTGTGGGACCTAGATTCGGGGGACCTGGAAACACCATATATTTT. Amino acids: CASRDLVGPRFGGPGNTIYF.

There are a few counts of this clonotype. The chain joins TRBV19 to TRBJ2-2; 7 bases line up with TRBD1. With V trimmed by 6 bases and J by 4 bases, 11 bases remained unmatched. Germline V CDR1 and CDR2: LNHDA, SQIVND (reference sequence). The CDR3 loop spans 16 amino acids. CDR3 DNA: TGTGCCAGTAGCCCAGAGGTGACAGGGATCACCGGGGAGCTGTTTTTT. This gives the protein CASSPEVTGITGELFF.

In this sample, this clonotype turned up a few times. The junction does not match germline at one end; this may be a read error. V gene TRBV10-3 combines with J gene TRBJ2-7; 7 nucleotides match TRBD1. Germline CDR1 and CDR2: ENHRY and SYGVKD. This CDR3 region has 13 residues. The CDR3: CAISPQGWYGQYF. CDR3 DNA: TGTGCCATCAGTCCACAGGGGTGGTACGGGCAGTACTTC.

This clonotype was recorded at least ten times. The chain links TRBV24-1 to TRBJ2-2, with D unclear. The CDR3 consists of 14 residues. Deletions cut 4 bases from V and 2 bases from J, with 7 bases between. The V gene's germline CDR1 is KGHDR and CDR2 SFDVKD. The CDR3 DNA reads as TGTGCCACCAGTGACACAGTTAACACCGGGGAGCTGTTTTTT. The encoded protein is CATSDTVNTGELFF.

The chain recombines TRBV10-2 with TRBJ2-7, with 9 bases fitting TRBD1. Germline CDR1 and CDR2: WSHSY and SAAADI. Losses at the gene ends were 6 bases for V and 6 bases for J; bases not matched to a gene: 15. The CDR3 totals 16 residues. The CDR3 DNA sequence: TGCGCCAGCAGGACTTCGGGACAGGGCTTAATTTCCGAGCAGTACTTC. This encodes CASRTSGQGLISEQYF.

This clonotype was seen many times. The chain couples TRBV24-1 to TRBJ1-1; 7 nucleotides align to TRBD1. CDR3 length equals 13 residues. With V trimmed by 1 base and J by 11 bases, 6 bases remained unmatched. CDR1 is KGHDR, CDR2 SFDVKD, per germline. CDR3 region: CATSDFTGQTAFF. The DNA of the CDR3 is TGTGCCACCAGTGATTTTACGGGACAGACGGCTTTCTTT.

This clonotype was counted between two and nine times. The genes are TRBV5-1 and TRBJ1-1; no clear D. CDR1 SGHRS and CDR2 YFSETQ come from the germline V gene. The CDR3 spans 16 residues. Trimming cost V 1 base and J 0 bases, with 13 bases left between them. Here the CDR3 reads CASSLYEAIMNTEAFF. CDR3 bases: TGCGCCAGCAGCTTGTATGAGGCGATCATGAACACTGAAGCTTTCTTT.